This T cell receptor beta chain was identified during a study of Ad26.COV2.S vaccination and SARS-CoV-2 variants. Across the study: By the intramuscular route, Ad26.COV2.S was given once, or twice 56 days apart. The study's findings and limits: Substantial breadth was reportedly displayed by spike-specific CD8+ and CD4+ T cell responses after vaccination.

This table comes from immunoSEQ multiplex PCR, and its TCRdb copy is limited to in-frame clones, with some not included. Of a few hundred thousand clones detected, over 75% appear once; the ten largest clones hold less than 15%. This CDR3 is built from 23 residues. In germline, CDR1 is ENHRY, CDR2 SYGVKD. Trimming cost V 3 bases and J 2 bases; bases outside gene matches: 21. The sample's treatment: roughly 19 received Ad26.COV2.S at low or high dose, single or two shots; 5 received placebo; per-sample allocation not given. Sampling happened 63 days after the first vaccine or placebo injection. With respect to this clone: Its specificity is unknown.

V usage is TRBV10-3 and J usage is TRBJ2-5, with 16 bases matching TRBD2. The sequence was obtained from a person aged 18-65 years who received the Ad26.COV2.S COVID-19 vaccine or a placebo. The sample in question was peripheral blood, obtained in a trial of Ad26.COV2.S vaccine versus placebo. As DNA, the CDR3 is TGTGCCATCAGTGATACCTCGGGACTAGCGGGAGGGCCCACGAGGGGAATGCAAGAGACCCAGTACTTC. Residues: CAISDTSGLAGGPTRGMQETQYF.